What follows are 31 T cell receptor beta chains derived from one specimen sequenced in a study of cytomegalovirus exposure and HLA in healthy donors. Primers: 60 Vbeta forward and 13 Jbeta reverse. Repertoires were generated with immunoSEQ multiplex PCR, while TCRdb's copy carries only in-frame clones and drops some. The table includes about 160,000 clones, approximately 80% detected once. The sample comprised PBMCs. The receptor set was obtained from a boy aged 2 to 10 in good health and CMV-seronegative.

The table lists this clone with a few counts. DNA of the CDR3: TGCGCCAGCAGCTCCGAAGACAGCAATGAGCAGTTCTTC. This sequence encodes CASSSEDSNEQFF. This chain connects TRBV5-1 to TRBJ2-1, with a possible D match to TRBD1 (5 bases). V dropped 3 bases and J dropped 6 bases, with 10 bases sitting between them. The CDR3 is made up of 13 amino acids. Germline V gene lookup returns CDR1 SGHRS and CDR2 YFSETQ.

This clone was observed once. The chain uses TRBV18 and TRBJ2-5, with D perhaps TRBD2 (5 bases). V was trimmed by 2 bases and J by 5 bases, leaving 12 bases between them. This CDR3 region has 14 residues. Germline V gene lookup returns CDR1 KGHSH and CDR2 LQKENI. The CDR3 DNA reads as TGTGCCAGCTCACCAAACCGGGGTAGGGAGACCCAGTACTTC. Translation gives CASSPNRGRETQYF.

The chain carries TRBV7-2 and TRBJ2-3; 11 bases agree with TRBD2. The CDR3 has 17 amino acids. Trimming at V came to 5 bases and at J to 2 bases, leaving 9 bases not matched to a gene. Germline V gene lookup returns CDR1 SGHTA and CDR2 FQGNSA. The CDR3 DNA reads TGTGCCAGCAGCCCAAATCGACTAGCGGGGTACACAGATACGCAGTATTTT. It encodes CASSPNRLAGYTDTQYF.

With respect to this clone: The conserved final phenylalanine or tryptophan is absent from the CDR3, which likely points to a read error. Because the CDR3's place on the DNA is in doubt, the DNA is left out and the CDR3 is given as listed by TCRdb. V is TRBV27 and J is TRBJ1-4; TRBD1, the table's D call, was not compared with the DNA. CDR1 MNHEY and CDR2 SMNVEV come from the germline V gene (reference sequence). The CDR3 spans 9 residues, counting both ends. This chain's CDR3 is CASSLGQLQ.

The chain uses TRBV9 and TRBJ1-2; the D gene is possibly TRBD1 (5 bases). There are 13 residues in the CDR3. V lost 4 bases, J lost 3 bases, and 10 bases lay in between. The germline V gene has CDR1 SGDLS and CDR2 YYNGEE. The CDR3 DNA reads as TGTGCCAGCAGCCCAACGGGGGACTATGGCTACACCTTC. This translates into CASSPTGDYGYTF. The variable domain in full, completed from reference TRBV9 and TRBJ1-2, reads DSGVTQTPKHLITATGQRVTLRCSPRSGDLSVYWYQQSLDQGLQFLIQYYNGEERAKGNILERFSAQQFPDLHSELNLSSLELGDSALYFCASSPTGDYGYTFGSGTRLTVV.

This rearrangement joins TRBV30 to TRBJ2-1; 10 positions agree with TRBD1. Germline V gives CDR1 GTSNPN, CDR2 SVGIG (reference sequence). The V and J ends lost 4 bases and 4 bases, in that order; junction bases with no gene match: 7. This CDR3 contains 15 residues. CDR3 nucleotides: TGTGCCTGGAAAACTTGGGACAGGGGTTACAATGAGCAGTTCTTC. Amino acid sequence: CAWKTWDRGYNEQFF.

The chain is built from TRBV7-2 and TRBJ2-3, with 9 bases identical to TRBD2. V lost 5 bases and J lost 5; bases outside the gene matches: 8. Germline V gene sequence: CDR1 SGHTA, CDR2 FQGNSA. This CDR3 region has 15 residues. CDR3 sequence: CASSLGASGVDTQYF. In DNA form, the CDR3 reads TGTGCCAGCAGCCTCGGGGCTAGCGGGGTAGATACGCAGTATTTT.

J is TRBJ2-1 and V is TRBV13; D is perhaps TRBD2 (5 bases). Germline values: CDR1 PRHDT, CDR2 FYEKMQ (reference sequence). The length of the CDR3 is 13 residues. The germline V and J ends were trimmed by 5 bases and 8 bases, with 13 bases remaining between them. CDR3 sequence: CASSLYFGDEQFF. CDR3 DNA sequence: TGTGCCAGCAGCCTGTATTTCGGGGATGAGCAGTTCTTC.

The rearrangement joins TRBV21-1 to TRBJ2-5; TRBD1 reflects the table's D call only, with no check against the DNA. TRBV21-1 is deemed a pseudogene. CDR3 size: 16 residues. DNA of the CDR3: TGTGCCAGCAGCAAGCGTCAGAACAGGGGTTGGGAGACCCAGTACTTC. This sequence encodes CASSKRQNRGWETQYF.

The V and J genes are TRBV6-6 and TRBJ1-3, with TRBD1 as a possible D gene (6 bases). CDR3 length: 14 amino acids. In germline, CDR1 is MNHNY, CDR2 SVGAGI (reference sequence). V lost 7 bases and J lost 0, with 10 bases in between. CDR3: CASNPTGSGNTIYF. The CDR3 DNA reads TGTGCCAGCAATCCGACAGGCTCTGGAAACACCATATATTTT.

This chain joins TRBV29-1 and TRBJ2-7, with no clear D. The ends were cut back, 4 bases at V and 1 base at J, with 8 bases in the middle. There are 12 residues in the CDR3. The germline gives CDR1 SQVTM, CDR2 ANQGSEA. CDR3 residues: CSVGAESYEQYF. As DNA, the CDR3 is TGCAGCGTTGGGGCAGAGTCCTACGAGCAGTACTTC.

CDR3 sequence reads: CASSLGGRLGTDTQYF. The CDR3 nucleotides are TGTGCCAGCAGCTTAGGGGGGCGGTTGGGCACAGATACGCAGTATTTT. The chain couples TRBV11-3 to TRBJ2-3; D may be TRBD1 (6 bases). CDR1 and CDR2 (germline): SGHNT, YENEEA. The CDR3 length is 16 residues. V was trimmed by 1 base and J by 1 base, leaving 12 bases between them.

The chain has TRBV10-3 and TRBJ2-1, with 16 bases matching TRBD2. Germline-derived CDR1 and CDR2 are ENHRY and SYGVKD. The CDR3 runs to 19 residues. J lost 1 base, V lost 0 bases, and 3 bases had no gene match. CDR3 sequence: CAISESGLAGGPSYNEQFF. CDR3 sequence (DNA): TGTGCCATCAGTGAGTCGGGACTAGCGGGGGGGCCGTCCTACAATGAGCAGTTCTTC.

This rearrangement joins TRBV6-4 to TRBJ1-5; 7 bases agree with TRBD1. The CDR3 loop spans 15 amino acids. V trimming: 6 bases; J trimming: 4 bases; junction bases outside the gene matches: 9. The V gene's germline CDR1 is MRHNA and CDR2 SNTAGT. CDR3 nucleotide sequence: TGTGCCAGCAGGATGGACGACAGGGCGAATCAGCCCCAGCATTTT. It specifies CASRMDDRANQPQHF.

The gene calls are TRBV29-1 and TRBJ2-3; the D gene is possibly TRBD2 (5 bases). The CDR3 loop spans 14 amino acids. V was pared by 4 bases and J by 2 bases, with 13 bases between. Germline lookup yields CDR1 SQVTM and CDR2 ANQGSEA. The CDR3 DNA reads as TGCAGCGTTGGAGTGTTGAGGGCCACAGATACGCAGTATTTT. It translates to CSVGVLRATDTQYF.

The gene calls are TRBV5-1 and TRBJ1-5; 11 bases map to TRBD1. CDR3 length equals 20 residues. V was pared by 1 base and J by 2 bases, with 14 bases of the junction left unmatched. Germline V gene lookup returns CDR1 SGHRS and CDR2 YFSETQ. CDR3 in DNA: TGCGCCAGCAGCTTGATTGCGGGATCGGGACAGGGGGGCGGCAATCAGCCCCAGCATTTT. It yields the protein CASSLIAGSGQGGGNQPQHF.

This rearrangement joins TRBV30 to TRBJ1-5; 7 nucleotides agree with TRBD1. From germline, CDR1 is GTSNPN and CDR2 SVGIG (reference sequence). CDR3 size: 14 residues. The CDR3 DNA follows: TGTGCTTTCTTAACAGGGGCGAGCAATCAGCCCCAGCATTTT. The encoded protein is CAFLTGASNQPQHF.

This chain links TRBV29-1 with TRBJ1-4, with D perhaps matching TRBD1 (6 bases). This CDR3 comprises 13 residues. Trimming took off 7 bases at V and 6 bases at J, with 15 bases between the two ends. Germline CDR1 is SQVTM and CDR2 is ANQGSEA. CDR3 bases: TGCAGCGGCTGGGACAACGCAGATGAAAAACTGTTTTTT. Translated, it gives CSGWDNADEKLFF.

This clone was observed a few times. This sequence joins TRBV4-1 and TRBJ2-7; weak D call: TRBD1 (6 bases). The CDR3 sequence is 15 residues long. The germline V gene has CDR1 MGHRA and CDR2 YSYEKL. V was shortened by 2 bases and J by 0 bases, with 11 bases between the two germline ends. CDR3 sequence (DNA): TGCGCCAGCAGCCAAAATAGACAGGACTCCTACGAGCAGTACTTC. This gives the protein CASSQNRQDSYEQYF.

The chain joins TRBV5-6 to TRBJ2-5; TRBD1 agrees at 11 bases. The V gene's germline CDR1 is SGHDT and CDR2 YYEEEE. CDR3 length equals 15 residues. Trimming took 4 bases from V and 3 from J; bases not matched to a gene: 5. The chain's CDR3 is CASSGAGQGEETQYF. CDR3 nucleotide sequence: TGTGCCAGCAGCGGGGCGGGACAGGGGGAAGAGACCCAGTACTTC. Complete variable domain (other parts from reference TRBV5-6 and TRBJ2-5): DAGVTQSPTHLIKTRGQQVTLRCSPKSGHDTVSWYQQALGQGPQFIFQYYEEEERQRGNFPDRFSGHQFPNYSSELNVNALLLGDSALYLCASSGAGQGEETQYFGPGTRLLVL.

The V call is TRBV14, the J call TRBJ2-2, with D possibly TRBD2 on 5 matching bases. The germline gives CDR1 SGHDN, CDR2 FVKESK. The length of the CDR3 is 17 residues. V lost 5 bases and J lost 0, with 16 bases in between. The CDR3 DNA follows: TGTGCCAGCAGCGCGTATGGCGGACTCTCGAACACCGGGGAGCTGTTTTTT. Its translation is CASSAYGGLSNTGELFF.

This chain joins TRBV4-2 and TRBJ1-1; no firm D call. The CDR3 length is 16 residues. Germline assignment: CDR1 LGHNA and CDR2 YNFKEQ. V dropped 1 base and J dropped 4 bases, with 16 bases sitting between them. In DNA form, the CDR3 reads TGTGCCAGCAGCCAAGTACCGATTCGGCAGGTCACTGAAGCTTTCTTT. Protein sequence: CASSQVPIRQVTEAFF.

V usage is TRBV9 and J usage is TRBJ2-5; TRBD2 matches 9 bases. Germline CDR1 reads SGDLS; CDR2 reads YYNGEE. This CDR3 region has 15 residues. The V and J ends lost 4 bases and 4 bases, in that order; junction bases with no gene match: 8. The DNA for the CDR3 is TGTGCCAGCAGCTCTAGCGGCGGGAGGGTAGAGACCCAGTACTTC. Translated: CASSSSGGRVETQYF.

V usage is TRBV30 and J usage is TRBJ2-5; a possible D gene is TRBD2 (5 bases). The tail of the sequence fits TRBJ2-7 better, so the J call may be wrong. Germline V gives CDR1 GTSNPN, CDR2 SVGIG (reference sequence). CDR3 length: 14 residues. The CDR3 nucleotides read TGTGCCTGGAGTGTACCCGGGAACCTCTACGAGCAGTACTTC. It translates to CAWSVPGNLYEQYF.

The chain couples TRBV15 to TRBJ2-3, with a tentative D call TRBD2 (7 bases). This CDR3 has 16 residues. V lost 1 base to trimming and J lost 0 bases, with 11 bases between them. The germline V gene encodes CDR1 LNHNV and CDR2 YYDKDF (reference sequence). The CDR3 loop reads CATSRARGGSTDTQYF. DNA of the CDR3: TGTGCCACCAGCAGAGCAAGGGGGGGAAGCACAGATACGCAGTATTTT. Looking up the rest from reference TRBV15 and TRBJ2-3 gives the full variable domain: DAMVIQNPRYQVTQFGKPVTLSCSQTLNHNVMYWYQQKSSQAPKLLFHYYDKDFNNEADTPDNFQSRRPNTSFCFLDIRSPGLGDTAMYLCATSRARGGSTDTQYFGPGTRLTVL.

The V and J genes are TRBV5-1 and TRBJ2-7, with a tentative D call TRBD1 (6 bases). The CDR3 is 14 amino acids. Trimming shortened V by 0 bases and J by 0 bases, and 7 bases separated the two germline ends. Germline V gives CDR1 SGHRS, CDR2 YFSETQ. The CDR3 region is CASSLDRDSYEQYF. CDR3 coding DNA: TGCGCCAGCAGCTTGGACAGGGACTCCTACGAGCAGTACTTC.

V gene TRBV7-2 combines with J gene TRBJ1-1; D is unresolved. The V end was cut by 0 bases, the J end by 11 bases, with 13 bases between. There are 13 residues in the CDR3. CDR1 is SGHTA and CDR2 is FQGNSA in the germline V gene. The CDR3 loop is CASSLALQSGAFF. CDR3 in DNA: TGTGCCAGCAGCTTAGCTCTACAGTCTGGGGCTTTCTTT.

The chain is built from TRBV7-2 and TRBJ2-1; tentatively, D is TRBD2 (5 bases). Looked up from germline, CDR1 is SGHTA and CDR2 is FQGNSA. V was cut by 5 bases and J by 10 bases, with 15 bases left in between. The CDR3 loop spans 13 amino acids. CDR3 residues: CASSHGGEWEQFF. For the CDR3, the DNA is TGTGCCAGCAGCCATGGAGGAGAGTGGGAGCAGTTCTTC.

CDR3 nucleotides: TGTGCCAGCAGTGGACGGGGACACCTAGCCAAAAACATTCAGTACTTC. Its translation: CASSGRGHLAKNIQYF. The V gene is TRBV6-1, the J gene TRBJ2-4, with D tentatively TRBD1 (6 bases). V was cut by 4 bases and J by 0 bases, with 13 bases left in between. Germline assignment: CDR1 MNHNS and CDR2 SASEGT. This CDR3 contains 16 residues.

The chain links TRBV6-1 to TRBJ1-1, with 9 bases identical to TRBD1. Germline loops: CDR1 MNHNS, CDR2 SASEGT. The CDR3 is 15 amino acids. The V gene end was trimmed by 5 bases and the J gene end by 3 bases; junction bases not matched to a gene: 7. In DNA form, the CDR3 reads TGTGCCAGCAGTACAGGGGGCTTTCGGGACACTGAAGCTTTCTTT. This sequence encodes CASSTGGFRDTEAFF.

The chain has TRBV10-3 and TRBJ1-2; TRBD1 matches at 7 bases. The CDR3 has 14 amino acids. Germline values: CDR1 ENHRY, CDR2 SYGVKD. V gave up 2 bases and J gave up 3 bases; unmatched junction bases: 3. CDR3 nucleotide sequence: TGTGCCATCAGTGAGGATGGACAGGACTATGGCTACACCTTC. This codes for CAISEDGQDYGYTF.